A selection of T cell receptor beta chains follows, all from one sample in a study of blood T cell repertoires in COVID-19. This table comes from immunoSEQ multiplex PCR, and its TCRdb copy is limited to in-frame clones, with some not included. Of over 350,000 clones in the sample, 70% to 90% were seen once. The sample consisted of PBMCs or T cells enriched from blood (not recorded which). The receptors shown here come from a woman under 30 with acute COVID-19. Both conserved end residues are part of each CDR3. The order of the fields is clone size, D gene, V gene, J gene, CDR3 DNA, CDR3 protein. D genes are given only for firm matches. Size is stated for part of the rows, as once, few or many counts, or as a class when the clone is expanded.

NA	NA	TRBV5-4	TRBJ1-4	TGTGCCAGCAGCATAACAGGGTCGGGGGAAAAACTGTTTTTT	CASSITGSGEKLFF
NA	TRBD1	TRBV19	TRBJ1-2	TGTGCCAGTACAAGGGGGCGAGCTAACTATGGCTACACCTTC	CASTRGRANYGYTF
few	TRBD2	TRBV3-1/TRBV3-2	TRBJ2-1	TGTGCCAGCAGCCATCCTAGCGGCTTAGTCAATGAGCAGTTCTTC	CASSHPSGLVNEQFF
NA	NA	TRBV27	TRBJ1-2	TGTGCCAGCAGTCCAGGCGGGGGGCCCGTTCATGGCTACACCTTC	CASSPGGGPVHGYTF
once	NA	TRBV7-9	TRBJ1-6	TGTGCCAGCAGCTTATCCTACGAGGATTCACCCCTCCACTTT	CASSLSYEDSPLHF
few	NA	TRBV7-2	TRBJ2-7	TGTGCCAGCAGGGCAGGACTAACAGGCCGTTACGAGCAGTACTTC	CASRAGLTGRYEQYF
NA	NA	TRBV13	TRBJ1-2	TGTGCCAGCAGCTCGGGTCCTAACTATGGCTACACCTTC	CASSSGPNYGYTF
NA	TRBD1	TRBV6-5	TRBJ1-4	TGTGCCAGCAGGACAGGGGGTGAAAAACTGTTTTTT	CASRTGGEKLFF
once	NA	TRBV3-1/TRBV3-2	TRBJ1-1	TGTGCCAGCAGCCAGTATGGGGACATGAACACTGAAGCTTTCTTT	CASSQYGDMNTEAFF
NA	TRBD1	TRBV7-9	TRBJ1-2	TGTGCCAGCAGCTTAGCGCGGGACAGGAACTATGGCTACACCTTC	CASSLARDRNYGYTF
NA	NA	TRBV5-5	TRBJ2-3	TGTGCCAGCAGCATACAGTTCACGCAGTATTTT	CASSIQFTQYF
NA	TRBD1	TRBV30	TRBJ1-3	TGTGCCTGGAGTGTGGGACAGGGAATATCTGGAAACACCATATATTTT	CAWSVGQGISGNTIYF
NA	TRBD1	TRBV10-2	TRBJ1-3	TGCGCCAGCAGTGAGGGACAGGCCTCCTCTGGAAACACCATATATTTT	CASSEGQASSGNTIYF
NA	NA	TRBV9	TRBJ2-5	TGTGCCAGCGCCCGGGGGGAGACCCAGTACTTC	CASARGETQYF
NA	NA	TRBV5-5	TRBJ1-1	TGTGCCAGCAGCTTAGGGGGGAACACTGAAGCTTTCTTT	CASSLGGNTEAFF
once	NA	TRBV7-9	TRBJ1-4	TGTGCCAGCAGCAAACAGCGGTCTAATGAAAAACTGTTTTTT	CASSKQRSNEKLFF
NA	TRBD1	TRBV3-1/TRBV3-2	TRBJ2-2	TGTGCCAGCAGCCAAGGACAGGGCGGGGAGCTGTTTTTT	CASSQGQGGELFF